The 18 T cell receptor beta chains presented below share a single source sample, sequenced in a study of cytomegalovirus exposure and HLA in healthy donors. Both 60 Vbeta primers and 13 Jbeta primers went into the PCR. This table comes from immunoSEQ multiplex PCR, and its TCRdb copy is limited to in-frame clones, with some not included. The table records tens of thousands of clones, 78% of them present only once. Sequences were obtained from PBMCs. The receptors here all came from a male donor in good health and CMV-seropositive.

This chain links TRBV19 with TRBJ2-6; no clear D. Trimming pared 4 bases from V and 0 bases from J, leaving 7 bases between. Germline V gives CDR1 LNHDA, CDR2 SQIVND (reference sequence). This CDR3 is 15 amino acids long. CDR3 nucleotides: TGTGCCAGTAGTAACGGAGCCTCTGGGGCCAACGTCCTGACTTTC. Its protein product is CASSNGASGANVLTF.

The gene calls are TRBV28 and TRBJ1-2; D ambiguous. Germline CDR1 reads MDHEN; CDR2 reads SYDVKM. V dropped 3 bases and J dropped 0 bases, with 14 bases sitting between them. This CDR3 is built from 16 residues. The CDR3 DNA follows: TGTGCCAGCAGTTTGCTGATATCAACAACTAACTATGGCTACACCTTC. Protein sequence: CASSLLISTTNYGYTF.

This chain uses TRBV7-9 with TRBJ2-3; D gene ambiguous. The germline V gene encodes CDR1 SEHNR and CDR2 FQNEAQ (reference sequence). V was pared by 5 bases and J by 0 bases, with 9 bases between. The CDR3 length is 14 residues. The CDR3 protein is CASSPGFSTDTQYF. Here the CDR3 DNA reads TGTGCCAGCAGCCCAGGTTTTAGCACAGATACGCAGTATTTT. The full variable domain, its missing parts supplied by reference TRBV7-9 and TRBJ2-3, is DTGVSQNPRHKITKRGQNVTFRCDPISEHNRLYWYRQTLGQGPEFLTYFQNEAQLEKSRLLSDRFSAERPKGSFSTLEIQRTEQGDSAMYLCASSPGFSTDTQYFGPGTRLTVL.

This chain uses TRBV13 with TRBJ2-2; D perhaps matches TRBD2 (5 bases). The ends were cut back, 4 bases at V and 6 bases at J, with 12 bases in the middle. The CDR3 loop spans 14 amino acids. Per the germline V gene, CDR1 is PRHDT and CDR2 is FYEKMQ (reference sequence). DNA of the CDR3: TGTGCCAGCAGCTCCAACTTGGAGGCCGGGGAGCTGTTTTTT. As protein: CASSSNLEAGELFF.

This sequence joins TRBV19 and TRBJ1-4; a possible D gene is TRBD1 (6 bases). With 6 bases removed from V and 4 bases from J, the gap between germline ends came to 15 bases. Germline V gene data show CDR1 as LNHDA and CDR2 as SQIVND (reference sequence). The CDR3 runs 15 residues. The CDR3 here is CASSKPQGLNEKLFF. The CDR3, as DNA: TGTGCCAGTAGCAAACCACAGGGCCTTAATGAAAAACTGTTTTTT. The full variable domain, completed using reference TRBV19 and TRBJ1-4, is DGGITQSPKYLFRKEGQNVTLSCEQNLNHDAMYWYRQDPGQGLRLIYYSQIVNDFQKGDIAEGYSVSREKKESFPLTVTSAQKNPTAFYLCASSKPQGLNEKLFFGSGTQLSVL.

This clone has a handful of counts. The chain links TRBV10-3 to TRBJ2-6; D is perhaps TRBD1 (6 bases). The ends were cut back, 3 bases at V and 4 bases at J, with 13 bases in the middle. Germline V gives CDR1 ENHRY, CDR2 SYGVKD. CDR3 length equals 16 residues. The CDR3 nucleotides read TGTGCCATCAGTGACTCCGGTGGGACAGGGGCCAACGTCCTGACTTTC. This encodes CAISDSGGTGANVLTF.

The rearrangement joins TRBV5-4 to TRBJ2-2; 8 positions match TRBD1. Germline V gives CDR1 SGHNT, CDR2 YYREEE (reference sequence). The CDR3 consists of 16 residues. V was pared by 3 bases and J by 2 bases, with 6 bases of the junction left unmatched. DNA of the CDR3: TGTGCCAGCAGCTCCCAGGGGGCCTACAACACCGGGGAGCTGTTTTTT. Protein: CASSSQGAYNTGELFF.

This clone was counted once. The chain carries TRBV19 and TRBJ2-3; TRBD2 matches 7 bases. V gave up 6 bases and J gave up 2 bases; unmatched junction bases: 5. Germline V CDR1 and CDR2: LNHDA, SQIVND (reference sequence). This CDR3 spans 14 amino acids. CDR3: CASRRGTFTDTQYF. CDR3 nucleotide sequence: TGTGCCAGTAGGCGGGGGACTTTCACAGATACGCAGTATTTT.

This clone has just a few counts. This rearrangement joins TRBV4-3 to TRBJ2-7; D is perhaps TRBD1 (6 bases). Trimming shortened V by 1 base and J by 3 bases, and 16 bases separated the two germline ends. This CDR3 is 16 amino acids long. Germline CDR1 is LGHNA and CDR2 is YSLEER. CDR3 sequence: CASSQGGGTLFYEQYF. The CDR3 DNA reads as TGCGCCAGCAGCCAAGGGGGTGGGACACTATTCTACGAGCAGTACTTC.

This clone was seen ten or more times. The rearrangement links TRBV7-9 to TRBJ2-3, with TRBD2 identical over 10 bases. Trimming at V came to 1 base and at J to 0 bases, leaving 7 bases not matched to a gene. The CDR3 spans 18 residues. The germline V gene has CDR1 SEHNR and CDR2 FQNEAQ (reference sequence). The CDR3 is CASSLGGLAELSTDTQYF. The CDR3 nucleotides read TGTGCCAGCAGCTTAGGAGGACTAGCGGAGCTAAGCACAGATACGCAGTATTTT.

The chain joins TRBV30 to TRBJ1-3; D gene unclear. The CDR3 covers 14 residues. V dropped 7 bases and J dropped 4 bases, with 17 bases sitting between them. Germline lookup yields CDR1 GTSNPN and CDR2 SVGIG (reference sequence). The CDR3 reads CASQRRVAGNTIYF. The DNA for the CDR3 is TGTGCCTCTCAAAGGAGGGTGGCGGGAAACACCATATATTTT.

The rearrangement links TRBV27 to TRBJ2-3; 7 bases align to TRBD2. The CDR3 consists of 15 residues. Germline CDR1 is MNHEY and CDR2 is SMNVEV (reference sequence). V lost 1 base to trimming and J lost 5 bases; unmatched junction nucleotides: 6. CDR3 nucleotide sequence: TGTGCCAGCAGTTTATACCAAGCGGGAAGAGATACGCAGTATTTT. This codes for CASSLYQAGRDTQYF.

V and J are TRBV5-8 and TRBJ2-7, with TRBD2 matching 7 bases. This CDR3 has 15 amino acids. The germline V gene has CDR1 SGHTS and CDR2 YDEGEE. Trimming cost V 5 bases and J 5 bases; bases outside gene matches: 13. CDR3 sequence reads: CASRPPGGKRHEQYF. The CDR3 nucleotides read TGTGCCAGCAGACCCCCGGGGGGTAAGCGACACGAGCAGTACTTC.

The chain links TRBV28 to TRBJ2-1, with 12 bases aligning to TRBD2. The CDR3 extends over 16 amino acids. J was trimmed by 4 bases and V by 5 bases; bases with no gene match: 6. From germline, CDR1 is MDHEN and CDR2 SYDVKM. Here the CDR3 DNA reads TGTGCCAGCAGTGTACTAGCGGGAGGCCGATACAATGAGCAGTTCTTC. Translation: CASSVLAGGRYNEQFF.

As DNA, the CDR3 is TGTGCCAGTAGGGACAGGGGGCGCGAGGATGAGCAGTTCTTC. Its protein product is CASRDRGREDEQFF. This chain connects TRBV19 to TRBJ2-1, with 11 bases lining up with TRBD1. The CDR3 is made up of 14 amino acids. Trimming at V came to 6 bases and at J to 8 bases, leaving 6 bases not matched to a gene. Germline loops: CDR1 LNHDA, CDR2 SQIVND (reference sequence).

This rearrangement joins TRBV18 to TRBJ2-7; D is possibly TRBD1 (6 bases). Germline V lookup: CDR1 KGHSH, CDR2 LQKENI. Trimming shortened V by 3 bases and J by 4 bases, and 10 bases separated the two germline ends. The CDR3 is 13 amino acids. The CDR3 DNA reads as TGTGCCAGCTCACCGGGGACAAAATACGAGCAGTACTTC. Protein product: CASSPGTKYEQYF. The full variable domain, in which reference TRBV18 and TRBJ2-7 provide the parts outside the CDR3, is NAGVMQNPRHLVRRRGQEARLRCSPMKGHSHVYWYRQLPEEGLKFMVYLQKENIIDESGMPKERFSAEFPKEGPSILRIQQVVRGDSAAYFCASSPGTKYEQYFGPGTRLTVT.

The V gene is TRBV14, the J gene TRBJ2-7, with D uncertain. This CDR3 contains 12 residues. The V and J ends lost 3 bases and 4 bases respectively, with 7 bases between them. Germline V gene data show CDR1 as SGHDN and CDR2 as FVKESK. CDR3 in amino acids: CASSQLVYEQYF. For the CDR3, the DNA is TGTGCCAGCAGCCAGCTAGTGTACGAGCAGTACTTC.

J is TRBJ2-7 and V is TRBV9; 7 nucleotides agree with TRBD1. This CDR3 spans 13 amino acids. Germline V gene sequence: CDR1 SGDLS, CDR2 YYNGEE. J lost 0 bases, V lost 4 bases, and 1 base had no gene match. This CDR3 reads CASSRQGSYEQYF. The CDR3 nucleotides are TGTGCCAGCAGCAGACAGGGCTCCTACGAGCAGTACTTC. The full variable domain, with the rest looked up from reference TRBV9 and TRBJ2-7, is DSGVTQTPKHLITATGQRVTLRCSPRSGDLSVYWYQQSLDQGLQFLIQYYNGEERAKGNILERFSAQQFPDLHSELNLSSLELGDSALYFCASSRQGSYEQYFGPGTRLTVT.